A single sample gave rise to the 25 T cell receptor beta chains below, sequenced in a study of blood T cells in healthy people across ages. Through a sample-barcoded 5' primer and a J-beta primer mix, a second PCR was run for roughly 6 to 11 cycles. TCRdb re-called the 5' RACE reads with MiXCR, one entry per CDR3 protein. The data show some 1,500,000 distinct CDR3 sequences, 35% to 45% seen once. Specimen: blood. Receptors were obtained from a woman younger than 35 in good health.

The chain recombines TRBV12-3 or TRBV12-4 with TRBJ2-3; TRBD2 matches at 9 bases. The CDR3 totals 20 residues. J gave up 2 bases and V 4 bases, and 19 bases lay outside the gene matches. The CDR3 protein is CASSYNLAGSADGDTDTQYF. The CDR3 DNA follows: TGTGCCAGCAGTTACAACCTAGCGGGGTCCGCTGATGGGGACACAGATACGCAGTATTTT.

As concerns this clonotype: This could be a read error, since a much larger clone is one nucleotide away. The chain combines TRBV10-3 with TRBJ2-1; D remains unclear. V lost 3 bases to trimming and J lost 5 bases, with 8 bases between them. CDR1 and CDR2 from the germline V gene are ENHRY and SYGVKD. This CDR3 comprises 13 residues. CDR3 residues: CAISDGLDNEQFF. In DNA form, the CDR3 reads TGTGCCATCAGTGATGGGTTGGACAATGAGCAGTTCTTC.

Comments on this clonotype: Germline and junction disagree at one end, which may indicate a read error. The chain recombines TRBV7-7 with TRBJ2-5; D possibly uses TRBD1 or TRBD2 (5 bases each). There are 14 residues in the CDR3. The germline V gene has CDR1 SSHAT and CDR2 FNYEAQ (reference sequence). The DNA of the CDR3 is TGTGCTAGCAGCTATGGGGGTAGAGTGGAGACCCAGTACTTC. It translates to CASSYGGRVETQYF.

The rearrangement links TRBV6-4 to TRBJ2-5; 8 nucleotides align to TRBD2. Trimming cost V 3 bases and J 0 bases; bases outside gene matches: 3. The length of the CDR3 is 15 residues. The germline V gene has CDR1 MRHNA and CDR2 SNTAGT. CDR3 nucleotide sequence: TGTGCCAGCAGTGAGGGAGCGGGGGACCAAGAGACCCAGTACTTC. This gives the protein CASSEGAGDQETQYF.

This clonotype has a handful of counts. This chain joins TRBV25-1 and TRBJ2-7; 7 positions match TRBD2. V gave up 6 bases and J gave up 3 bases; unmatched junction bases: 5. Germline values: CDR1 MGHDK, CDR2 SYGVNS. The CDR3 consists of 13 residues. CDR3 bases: TGTGCCAGCAGGGGAGGGGCCAACTACGAGCAGTACTTC. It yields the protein CASRGGANYEQYF.

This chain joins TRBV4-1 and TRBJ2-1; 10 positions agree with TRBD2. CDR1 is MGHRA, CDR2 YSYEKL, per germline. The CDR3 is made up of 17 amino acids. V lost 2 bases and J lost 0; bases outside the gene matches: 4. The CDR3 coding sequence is TGCGCCAGCAGCCAAACAGCGGGAGGGAGCTCCTACAATGAGCAGTTCTTC. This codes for CASSQTAGGSSYNEQFF.

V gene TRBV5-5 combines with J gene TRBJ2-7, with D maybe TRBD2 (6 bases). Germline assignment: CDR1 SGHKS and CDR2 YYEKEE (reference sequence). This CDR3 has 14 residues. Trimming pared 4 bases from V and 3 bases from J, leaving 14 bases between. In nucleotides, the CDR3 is TGTGCCAGCAGCGTGTCGTGGACTAACTACGAGCAGTACTTC. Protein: CASSVSWTNYEQYF.

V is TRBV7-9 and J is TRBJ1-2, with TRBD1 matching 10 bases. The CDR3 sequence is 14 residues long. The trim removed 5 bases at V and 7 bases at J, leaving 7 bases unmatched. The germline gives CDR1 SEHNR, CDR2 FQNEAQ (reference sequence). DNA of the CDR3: TGTGCCAGCAGCCCCTGGGACAGGGGCGGTGGCTACACCTTC. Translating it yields CASSPWDRGGGYTF.

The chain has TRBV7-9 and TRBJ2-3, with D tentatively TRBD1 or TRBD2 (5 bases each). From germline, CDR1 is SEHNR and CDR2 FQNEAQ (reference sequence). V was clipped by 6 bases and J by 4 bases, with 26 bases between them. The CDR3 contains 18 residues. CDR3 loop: CASSSRLPGTLTADTQYF. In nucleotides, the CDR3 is TGTGCCAGCAGTTCTAGACTTCCCGGGACCCTCACGGCAGATACGCAGTATTTT. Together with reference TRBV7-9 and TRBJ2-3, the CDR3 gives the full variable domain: DTGVSQNPRHKITKRGQNVTFRCDPISEHNRLYWYRQTLGQGPEFLTYFQNEAQLEKSRLLSDRFSAERPKGSFSTLEIQRTEQGDSAMYLCASSSRLPGTLTADTQYFGPGTRLTVL.

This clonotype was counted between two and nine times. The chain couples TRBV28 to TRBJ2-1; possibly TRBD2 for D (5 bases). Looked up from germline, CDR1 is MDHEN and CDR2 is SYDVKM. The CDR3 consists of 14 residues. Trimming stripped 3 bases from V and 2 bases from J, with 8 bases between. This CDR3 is CASSFELAYNEQFF. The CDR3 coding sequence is TGTGCCAGCAGTTTCGAACTAGCCTACAATGAGCAGTTCTTC.

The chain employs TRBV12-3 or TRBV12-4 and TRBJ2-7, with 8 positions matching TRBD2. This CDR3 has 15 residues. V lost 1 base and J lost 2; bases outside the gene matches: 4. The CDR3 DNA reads TGTGCCAGCAGTTTAGGGGGAGCGGGGGCCTACGAGCAGTACTTC. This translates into CASSLGGAGAYEQYF.

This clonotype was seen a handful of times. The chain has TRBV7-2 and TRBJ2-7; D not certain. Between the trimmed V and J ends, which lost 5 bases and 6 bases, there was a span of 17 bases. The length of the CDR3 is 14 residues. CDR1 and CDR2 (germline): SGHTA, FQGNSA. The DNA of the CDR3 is TGTGCCAGCAGCCCCGACATTGGATACGGCGAGCAGTACTTC. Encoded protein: CASSPDIGYGEQYF.

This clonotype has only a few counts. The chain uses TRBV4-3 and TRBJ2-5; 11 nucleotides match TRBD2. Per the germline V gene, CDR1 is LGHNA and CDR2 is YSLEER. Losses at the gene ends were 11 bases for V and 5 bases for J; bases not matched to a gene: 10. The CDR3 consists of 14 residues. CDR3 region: CAGSELAGVETQYF. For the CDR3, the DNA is TGCGCCGGATCTGAACTAGCGGGAGTGGAGACCCAGTACTTC.

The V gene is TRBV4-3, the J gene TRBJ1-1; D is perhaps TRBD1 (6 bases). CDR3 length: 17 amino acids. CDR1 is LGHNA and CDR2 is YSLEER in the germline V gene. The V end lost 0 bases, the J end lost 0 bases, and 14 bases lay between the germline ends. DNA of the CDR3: TGCGCCAGCAGCCAAGATTCTAGGGGGGGCATGAACACTGAAGCTTTCTTT. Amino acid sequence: CASSQDSRGGMNTEAFF.

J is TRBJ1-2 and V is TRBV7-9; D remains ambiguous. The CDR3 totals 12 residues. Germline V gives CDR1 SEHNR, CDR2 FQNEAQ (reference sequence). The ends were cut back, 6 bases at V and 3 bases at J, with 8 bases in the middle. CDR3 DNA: TGTGCCAGCAGGTCACCTTACTATGGCTACACCTTC. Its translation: CASRSPYYGYTF.

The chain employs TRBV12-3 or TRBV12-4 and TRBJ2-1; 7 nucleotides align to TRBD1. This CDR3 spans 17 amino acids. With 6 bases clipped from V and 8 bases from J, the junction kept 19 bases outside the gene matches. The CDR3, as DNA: TGTGCCAGCAGACCCAACCAACAGGGGAATACGCTGCATGAGCAGTTCTTC. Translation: CASRPNQQGNTLHEQFF.

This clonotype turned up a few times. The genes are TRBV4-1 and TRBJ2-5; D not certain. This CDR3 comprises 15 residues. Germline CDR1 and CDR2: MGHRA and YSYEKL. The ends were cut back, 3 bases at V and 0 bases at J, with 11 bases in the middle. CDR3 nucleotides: TGCGCCAGCAGCCACCCCCCGGAGTACCAAGAGACCCAGTACTTC. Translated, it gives CASSHPPEYQETQYF.

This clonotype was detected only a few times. CDR3 sequence (DNA): TGCGCCAGCAGCTTACAAGCACAGACATACGAGCAGTACTTC. This codes for CASSLQAQTYEQYF. This chain uses TRBV5-1 with TRBJ2-7; no clear D. The CDR3 is made up of 14 amino acids. V lost 2 bases to trimming and J lost 4 bases, with 13 bases between them. Germline CDR1 reads SGHRS; CDR2 reads YFSETQ. The whole variable domain, filled in from reference TRBV5-1 and TRBJ2-7, reads KAGVTQTPRYLIKTRGQQVTLSCSPISGHRSVSWYQQTPGQGLQFLFEYFSETQRNKGNFPGRFSGRQFSNSRSEMNVSTLELGDSALYLCASSLQAQTYEQYFGPGTRLTVT.

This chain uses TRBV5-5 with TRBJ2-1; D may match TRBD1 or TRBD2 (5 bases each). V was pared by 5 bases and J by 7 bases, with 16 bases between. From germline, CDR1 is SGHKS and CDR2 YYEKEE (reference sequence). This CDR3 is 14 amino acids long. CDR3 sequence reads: CASSSAGTVNEQFF. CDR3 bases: TGTGCCAGCAGTTCCGCCGGGACGGTGAATGAGCAGTTCTTC. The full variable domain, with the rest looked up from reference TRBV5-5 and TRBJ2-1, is DAGVTQSPTHLIKTRGQQVTLRCSPISGHKSVSWYQQVLGQGPQFIFQYYEKEERGRGNFPDRFSARQFPNYSSELNVNALLLGDSALYLCASSSAGTVNEQFFGPGTRLTVL.

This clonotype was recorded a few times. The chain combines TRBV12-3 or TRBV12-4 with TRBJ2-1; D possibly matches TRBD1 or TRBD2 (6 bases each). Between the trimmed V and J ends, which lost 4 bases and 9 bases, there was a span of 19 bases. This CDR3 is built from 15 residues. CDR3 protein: CASSSLSGAHGEQFF. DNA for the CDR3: TGTGCCAGCAGTTCCCTGTCGGGGGCGCACGGTGAGCAGTTCTTC.

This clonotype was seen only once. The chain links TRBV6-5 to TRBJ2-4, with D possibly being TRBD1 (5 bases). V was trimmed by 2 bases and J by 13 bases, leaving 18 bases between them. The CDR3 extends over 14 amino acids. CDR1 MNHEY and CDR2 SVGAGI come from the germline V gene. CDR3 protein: CASSYQGGNNEQYF. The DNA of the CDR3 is TGTGCCAGCAGTTACCAGGGTGGCAACAATGAGCAGTACTTC.

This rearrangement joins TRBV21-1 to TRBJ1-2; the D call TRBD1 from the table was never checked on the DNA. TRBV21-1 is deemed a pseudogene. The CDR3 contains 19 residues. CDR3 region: CASSKIRGRRSGDNYGYTF. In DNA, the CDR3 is TGTGCCAGCAGCAAAATAAGGGGAAGAAGGTCAGGAGATAACTATGGCTACACCTTC.

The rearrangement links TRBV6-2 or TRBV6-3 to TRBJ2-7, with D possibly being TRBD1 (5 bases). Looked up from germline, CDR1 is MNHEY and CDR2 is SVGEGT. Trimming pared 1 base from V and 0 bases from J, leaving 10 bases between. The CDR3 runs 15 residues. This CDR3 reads CASSYWGRISYEQYF. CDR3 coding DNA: TGTGCCAGCAGTTACTGGGGCAGGATCTCCTACGAGCAGTACTTC.

CDR3 sequence: CASSPRRDRAYEQYF. The CDR3 DNA sequence: TGTGCCAGCTCACCGCGGAGGGACAGGGCCTACGAGCAGTACTTC. This chain links TRBV18 with TRBJ2-7; 9 bases match TRBD1. J gave up 2 bases and V 3 bases, and 5 bases lay outside the gene matches. Germline V gene sequence: CDR1 KGHSH, CDR2 LQKENI. The CDR3 totals 15 residues.

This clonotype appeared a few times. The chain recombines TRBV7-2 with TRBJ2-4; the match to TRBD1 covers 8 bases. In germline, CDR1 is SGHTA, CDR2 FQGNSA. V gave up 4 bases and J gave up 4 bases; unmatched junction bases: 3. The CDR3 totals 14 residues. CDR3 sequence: CASSSRDRKNIQYF. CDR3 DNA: TGTGCCAGCAGCTCCCGGGACAGGAAAAACATTCAGTACTTC. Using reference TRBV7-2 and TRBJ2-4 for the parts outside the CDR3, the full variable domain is GAGVSQSPSNKVTEKGKDVELRCDPISGHTALYWYRQSLGQGLEFLIYFQGNSAPDKSGLPSDRFSAERTGGSVSTLTIQRTQQEDSAVYLCASSSRDRKNIQYFGAGTRLSVL.